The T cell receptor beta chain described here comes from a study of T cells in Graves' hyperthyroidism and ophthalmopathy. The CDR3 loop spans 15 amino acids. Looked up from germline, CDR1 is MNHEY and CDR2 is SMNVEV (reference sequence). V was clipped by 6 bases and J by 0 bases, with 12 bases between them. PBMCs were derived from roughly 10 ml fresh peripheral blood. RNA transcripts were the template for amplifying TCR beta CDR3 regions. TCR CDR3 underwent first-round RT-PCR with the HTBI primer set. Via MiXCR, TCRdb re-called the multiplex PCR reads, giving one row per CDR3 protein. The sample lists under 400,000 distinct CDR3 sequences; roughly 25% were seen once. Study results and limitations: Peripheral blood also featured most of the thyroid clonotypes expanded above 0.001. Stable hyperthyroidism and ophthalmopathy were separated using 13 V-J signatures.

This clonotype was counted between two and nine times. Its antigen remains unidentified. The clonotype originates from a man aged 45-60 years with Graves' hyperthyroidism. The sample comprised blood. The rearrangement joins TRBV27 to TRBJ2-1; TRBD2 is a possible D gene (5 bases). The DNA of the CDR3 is TGTGCCAGCAGCCATAGCGCTAGCTCCTACAATGAGCAGTTCTTC. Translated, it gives CASSHSASSYNEQFF.